The rows below give T cell receptor beta chains drawn from one sample of a study of blood T cell repertoires in COVID-19. The method was immunoSEQ multiplex PCR; TCRdb's version includes in-frame clones alone and lacks a portion of them. The sample yields approximately 300,000 clones, 75% to 95% seen once. Sequenced: peripheral blood. The receptor set was obtained from a woman aged 25 to 45 with COVID-19, enrolled during active disease. CDR3s include the opening cysteine and the closing phenylalanine or tryptophan. Fields, in order: CDR3 length, V gene, J gene, D gene, clone size, CDR3 DNA, CDR3 protein. A D gene is named only where the DNA matches it firmly. Clone size is given for some rows only: seen once, a few or many times, or a class if the clone is expanded.

CDR3 length: 16
V gene: TRBV5-5
J gene: TRBJ2-3
D gene: NA
clone size: NA
CDR3 DNA: TGTGCCAGCAGCTTGGGCGGAACCGGGGAAGCAGATACGCAGTATTTT
CDR3 protein: CASSLGGTGEADTQYF

CDR3 length: 14
V gene: TRBV24-1
J gene: TRBJ2-7
D gene: NA
clone size: NA
CDR3 DNA: TGTGCCACCAGTCCTAGCGTGGGGAGTGACGAGCAGTACTTC
CDR3 protein: CATSPSVGSDEQYF

CDR3 length: 14
V gene: TRBV4-1
J gene: TRBJ1-4
D gene: NA
clone size: NA
CDR3 DNA: TGCGCCAGCAGCTTCAGCGGGACTAATGAAAAACTGTTTTTT
CDR3 protein: CASSFSGTNEKLFF

CDR3 length: 16
V gene: TRBV27
J gene: TRBJ2-1
D gene: TRBD2
clone size: NA
CDR3 DNA: TGTGCCAGCAGTGGAATAGGACTAGCGGTCTACAATGAGCAGTTCTTC
CDR3 protein: CASSGIGLAVYNEQFF

CDR3 length: 15
V gene: TRBV28
J gene: TRBJ2-7
D gene: TRBD2
clone size: NA
CDR3 DNA: TGTGCCAGCACCCCAGGACTAGCGGTCTCCTACGAGCAGTACTTC
CDR3 protein: CASTPGLAVSYEQYF

CDR3 length: 15
V gene: TRBV9
J gene: TRBJ1-3
D gene: TRBD1
clone size: NA
CDR3 DNA: TGTGCCAGCAGCGCCGGGACAGGGTCAGGAAACACCATATATTTT
CDR3 protein: CASSAGTGSGNTIYF

CDR3 length: 15
V gene: TRBV10-1
J gene: TRBJ2-1
D gene: NA
clone size: NA
CDR3 DNA: TGCGCCAGCAGCGGACACCTGAGCTCCTACAATGAGCAGTTCTTC
CDR3 protein: CASSGHLSSYNEQFF

CDR3 length: 14
V gene: TRBV2
J gene: TRBJ2-3
D gene: TRBD2
clone size: NA
CDR3 DNA: TGTGCCCGCGGGGGGGGGCAGGGCATGGATACGCAGTATTTT
CDR3 protein: CARGGGQGMDTQYF

CDR3 length: 13
V gene: TRBV6-1
J gene: TRBJ1-1
D gene: NA
clone size: NA
CDR3 DNA: TGTGCCAGCAGTGAAGGGTTCCGGGCTGAAGCTTTCTTT
CDR3 protein: CASSEGFRAEAFF

CDR3 length: 15
V gene: TRBV28
J gene: TRBJ2-2
D gene: NA
clone size: NA
CDR3 DNA: TGTGCCAGCAGCCCCAAGAGACAGCTCACCGGGGAGCTGTTTTTT
CDR3 protein: CASSPKRQLTGELFF

CDR3 length: 15
V gene: TRBV4-3
J gene: TRBJ1-1
D gene: TRBD1
clone size: NA
CDR3 DNA: TGCGCCAGCAGCCAAGAAAGGGGGCTGAGCACTGAAGCTTTCTTT
CDR3 protein: CASSQERGLSTEAFF

CDR3 length: 14
V gene: TRBV9
J gene: TRBJ1-4
D gene: NA
clone size: NA
CDR3 DNA: TGTGCCAGCAGCGTAGGAGGGCTGGATGAAAAACTGTTTTTT
CDR3 protein: CASSVGGLDEKLFF

CDR3 length: 14
V gene: TRBV7-8
J gene: TRBJ2-7
D gene: TRBD2
clone size: NA
CDR3 DNA: TGTGCCAGCTTGGGGAGCGGGAGCCCAAACGAGCAGTACTTC
CDR3 protein: CASLGSGSPNEQYF

CDR3 length: 14
V gene: TRBV27
J gene: TRBJ2-1
D gene: TRBD2
clone size: NA
CDR3 DNA: TGTGCCAGCAGGGGCCGGGGGAGGGCGAATGAGCAGTTCTTC
CDR3 protein: CASRGRGRANEQFF

CDR3 length: 13
V gene: TRBV4-1
J gene: TRBJ1-1
D gene: NA
clone size: NA
CDR3 DNA: TGCGCCAGCAGCCCATCTTTGAGCACTGAAGCTTTCTTT
CDR3 protein: CASSPSLSTEAFF

CDR3 length: 12
V gene: TRBV11-2
J gene: TRBJ2-7
D gene: NA
clone size: NA
CDR3 DNA: TGTGCCAGCAGGGGCCCGAGGGAAGAGCAGTACTTC
CDR3 protein: CASRGPREEQYF

CDR3 length: 15
V gene: TRBV11-2
J gene: TRBJ2-2
D gene: NA
clone size: once
CDR3 DNA: TGTGCCAGCACCCCCCGTGGGGACTTAACCGGGGAGCTGTTTTTT
CDR3 protein: CASTPRGDLTGELFF

CDR3 length: 14
V gene: TRBV27
J gene: TRBJ2-7
D gene: TRBD2
clone size: few
CDR3 DNA: TGTGCCAGCAGTTTATCCGGGACTATCTACGAGCAGTACTTC
CDR3 protein: CASSLSGTIYEQYF

CDR3 length: 15
V gene: TRBV30
J gene: TRBJ1-6
D gene: TRBD1
clone size: few
CDR3 DNA: TGTGCCTGGAGCCGGGACAGGGGGTATAATTCACCCCTCCACTTT
CDR3 protein: CAWSRDRGYNSPLHF

CDR3 length: 12
V gene: TRBV28
J gene: TRBJ1-2
D gene: NA
clone size: NA
CDR3 DNA: TGTGCCACCTACAGGGAGGGCTATGGCTACACCTTC
CDR3 protein: CATYREGYGYTF

CDR3 length: 13
V gene: TRBV2
J gene: TRBJ1-1
D gene: NA
clone size: NA
CDR3 DNA: TGTGCCAGCATGGGGACGGCGGGAACTGAAGCTTTCTTT
CDR3 protein: CASMGTAGTEAFF

CDR3 length: 14
V gene: TRBV7-8
J gene: TRBJ1-5
D gene: TRBD1
clone size: few
CDR3 DNA: TGTGCCAGCAGTCTGGACAGGAGCAATCAGCCCCAGCATTTT
CDR3 protein: CASSLDRSNQPQHF

CDR3 length: 15
V gene: TRBV7-9
J gene: TRBJ2-3
D gene: TRBD2
clone size: NA
CDR3 DNA: TGTGCCAGCAGCTTAGGCGGGAGGGCCTCGGATACGCAGTATTTT
CDR3 protein: CASSLGGRASDTQYF

CDR3 length: 12
V gene: TRBV29-1
J gene: TRBJ2-7
D gene: TRBD1
clone size: NA
CDR3 DNA: TGCAGCGTTGAGGACAGGAACTACGAGCAGTACTTC
CDR3 protein: CSVEDRNYEQYF

CDR3 length: 16
V gene: TRBV4-1
J gene: TRBJ2-5
D gene: NA
clone size: NA
CDR3 DNA: TGCGCCAGCAGCCAAGAAATGGCAGATCCCTGGGAGACCCAGTACTTC
CDR3 protein: CASSQEMADPWETQYF

CDR3 length: 14
V gene: TRBV10-3
J gene: TRBJ1-6
D gene: NA
clone size: few
CDR3 DNA: TGTGCCATCAGAGGGGAAATCTATAATTCACCCCTCCACTTT
CDR3 protein: CAIRGEIYNSPLHF

CDR3 length: 16
V gene: TRBV6-2/TRBV6-3
J gene: TRBJ1-5
D gene: TRBD1
clone size: NA
CDR3 DNA: TGTGCCAGCAGTCCCCGAAGGACAGGGGGCAATCAGCCCCAGCATTTT
CDR3 protein: CASSPRRTGGNQPQHF

CDR3 length: 13
V gene: TRBV28
J gene: TRBJ1-5
D gene: NA
clone size: NA
CDR3 DNA: TGTGCCAGCACCTACAGGGTGAGGCAGCCCCAGCATTTT
CDR3 protein: CASTYRVRQPQHF

CDR3 length: 16
V gene: TRBV21-1
J gene: TRBJ1-6
D gene: NA
clone size: NA
CDR3 DNA: TGTGCCAGCAGCAAAGAAAATCAGGTTTATAATTCACCCCTCCACTTT
CDR3 protein: CASSKENQVYNSPLHF

CDR3 length: 16
V gene: TRBV19
J gene: TRBJ2-1
D gene: NA
clone size: NA
CDR3 DNA: TGTGCCAGTAGTACTTTGGCCAGGCTCAGCTACAATGAGCAGTTCTTC
CDR3 protein: CASSTLARLSYNEQFF

CDR3 length: 15
V gene: TRBV4-1
J gene: TRBJ1-5
D gene: NA
clone size: NA
CDR3 DNA: TGCGCCAGCAGCCTTGGACTGGTGAGCAATCAGCCCCAGCATTTT
CDR3 protein: CASSLGLVSNQPQHF

CDR3 length: 16
V gene: TRBV6-5
J gene: TRBJ2-1
D gene: TRBD2
clone size: NA
CDR3 DNA: TGTGCCAGCAGTTACTCGAGTAGCGGGAGTATGCATGAGCAGTTCTTC
CDR3 protein: CASSYSSSGSMHEQFF

CDR3 length: 14
V gene: TRBV6-5
J gene: TRBJ1-3
D gene: NA
clone size: once
CDR3 DNA: TGTGCCAGCAGTAAATGGACAGAGCAGAACACCATATATTTT
CDR3 protein: CASSKWTEQNTIYF

CDR3 length: 13
V gene: TRBV4-3
J gene: TRBJ2-7
D gene: NA
clone size: once
CDR3 DNA: TGCGCCAGCAGCCAAGATCGACTTGACGAGCAGTACTTC
CDR3 protein: CASSQDRLDEQYF

CDR3 length: 18
V gene: TRBV2
J gene: TRBJ2-7
D gene: TRBD2
clone size: NA
CDR3 DNA: TGTGCCAGCAGTGGGGGACTAGCGGGGCACGGACGCTCCTACGAGCAGTACTTC
CDR3 protein: CASSGGLAGHGRSYEQYF

CDR3 length: 12
V gene: TRBV5-1
J gene: TRBJ2-7
D gene: NA
clone size: NA
CDR3 DNA: TGCGCCAGCAGCCGAACAGGTGTCGAGCAGTACTTC
CDR3 protein: CASSRTGVEQYF

CDR3 length: 16
V gene: TRBV6-1
J gene: TRBJ1-1
D gene: NA
clone size: NA
CDR3 DNA: TGTGCCAGCAGTGGGCAGGTCGCGGGATGGAACACTGAAGCTTTCTTT
CDR3 protein: CASSGQVAGWNTEAFF